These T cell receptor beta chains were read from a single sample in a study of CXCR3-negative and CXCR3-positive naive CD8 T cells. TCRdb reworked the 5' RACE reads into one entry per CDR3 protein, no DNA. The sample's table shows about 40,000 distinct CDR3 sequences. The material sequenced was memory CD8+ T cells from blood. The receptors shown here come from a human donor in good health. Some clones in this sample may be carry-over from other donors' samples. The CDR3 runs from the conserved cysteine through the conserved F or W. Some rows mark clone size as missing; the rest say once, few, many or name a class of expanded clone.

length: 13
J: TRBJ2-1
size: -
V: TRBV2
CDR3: CASSEYGGQEQFF

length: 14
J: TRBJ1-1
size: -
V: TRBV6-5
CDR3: CASTQDRGGPEAFF

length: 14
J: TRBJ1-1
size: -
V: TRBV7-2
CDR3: CASSPDAGDTEAFF

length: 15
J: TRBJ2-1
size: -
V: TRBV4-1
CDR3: CASSQATGEFNEQFF

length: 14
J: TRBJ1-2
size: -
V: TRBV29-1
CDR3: CSVEDEGRGRSYTF

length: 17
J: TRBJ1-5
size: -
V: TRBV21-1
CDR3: CASSKAGGDWSNQPQHF

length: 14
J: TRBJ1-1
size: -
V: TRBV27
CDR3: CASSLFGTVTKAFF

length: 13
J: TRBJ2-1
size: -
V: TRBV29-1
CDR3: CSTLAGVGNEQFF

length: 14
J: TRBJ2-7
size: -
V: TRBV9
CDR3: CASSTSGGEYEQYF

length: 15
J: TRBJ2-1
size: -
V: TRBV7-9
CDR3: CASSLGTGWDNEQFF

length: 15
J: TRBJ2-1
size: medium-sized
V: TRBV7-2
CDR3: CASSLAGYTTNEQFF

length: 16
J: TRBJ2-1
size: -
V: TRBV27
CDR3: CASSLRTSGGLNEQFF

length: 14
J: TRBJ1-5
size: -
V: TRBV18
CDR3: CASSPRGPNQPQHF

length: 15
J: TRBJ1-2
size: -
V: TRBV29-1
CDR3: CSGETGTGGSYGYTF

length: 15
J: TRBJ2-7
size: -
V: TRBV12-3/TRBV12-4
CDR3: CASSSSGTRRSEQYF

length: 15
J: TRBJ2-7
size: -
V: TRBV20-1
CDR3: CSARPETGGHYEQYF

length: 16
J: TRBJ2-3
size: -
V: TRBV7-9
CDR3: CASSEIAGGLADTQYF

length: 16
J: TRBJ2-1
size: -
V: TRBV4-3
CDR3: CASSQGLTGADNEQFF

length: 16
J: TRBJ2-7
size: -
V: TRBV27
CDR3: CASSSWGTGIDYEQYF

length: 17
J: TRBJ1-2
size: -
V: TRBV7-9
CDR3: CASSVFEQGSVFYGYTF

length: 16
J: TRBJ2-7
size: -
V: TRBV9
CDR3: CASSNSRDGEIYEQYF

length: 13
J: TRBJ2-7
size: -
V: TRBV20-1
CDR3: CSARDSENYEQYF

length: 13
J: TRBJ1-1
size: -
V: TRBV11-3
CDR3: CASSLDNAGEAFF

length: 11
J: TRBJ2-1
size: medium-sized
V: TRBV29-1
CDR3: CSVLGYNEQFF

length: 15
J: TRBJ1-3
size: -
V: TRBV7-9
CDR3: CASSLMTGAGNTIYF

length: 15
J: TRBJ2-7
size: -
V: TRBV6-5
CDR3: CASRPDRGPLWEQYF

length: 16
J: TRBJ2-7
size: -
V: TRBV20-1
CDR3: CSASAPRGAVSYEQYF

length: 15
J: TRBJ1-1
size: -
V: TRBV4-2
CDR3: CASSHSGQVNTEAFF

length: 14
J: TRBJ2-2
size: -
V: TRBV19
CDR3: CASSSTVNTGELFF

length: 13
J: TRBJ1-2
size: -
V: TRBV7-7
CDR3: CASSWPKNYGYTF

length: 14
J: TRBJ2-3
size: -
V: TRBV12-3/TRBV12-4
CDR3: CASSFADEGDTQYF

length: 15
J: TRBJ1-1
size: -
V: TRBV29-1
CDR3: CSVPARQVPGAEAFF

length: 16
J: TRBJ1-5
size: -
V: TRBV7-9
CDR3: CASSRGGRGGNQPQHF

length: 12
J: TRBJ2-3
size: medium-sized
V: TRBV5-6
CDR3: CASTQTEDTQYF

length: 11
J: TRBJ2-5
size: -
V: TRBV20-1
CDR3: CSATGLGTQYF

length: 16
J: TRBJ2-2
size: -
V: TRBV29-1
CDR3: CSVEDGVARNTGELFF

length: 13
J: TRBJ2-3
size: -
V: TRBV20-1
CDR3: CSAGNGEADTQYF

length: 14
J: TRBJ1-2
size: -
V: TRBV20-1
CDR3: CSARDRQEIYGYTF

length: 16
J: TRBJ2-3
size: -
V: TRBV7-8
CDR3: CASSSASGGATDTQYF

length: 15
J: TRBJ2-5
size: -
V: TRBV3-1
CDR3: CASSQDSYPQETQYF

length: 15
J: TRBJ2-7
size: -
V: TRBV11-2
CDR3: CASSYYSGTSYEQYF

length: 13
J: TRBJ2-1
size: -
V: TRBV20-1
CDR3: CSARDRGSGEQFF

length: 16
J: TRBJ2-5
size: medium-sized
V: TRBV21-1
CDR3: CASSKDASSGKETQYF

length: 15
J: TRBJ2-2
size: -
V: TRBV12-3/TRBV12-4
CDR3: CASSPRPGSAGELFF

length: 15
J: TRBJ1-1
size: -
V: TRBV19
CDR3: CASSPRTGGHTEAFF

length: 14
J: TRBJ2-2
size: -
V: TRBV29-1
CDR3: CSVEDPGVPGELFF

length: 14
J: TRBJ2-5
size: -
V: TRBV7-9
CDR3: CASILTGSQETQYF

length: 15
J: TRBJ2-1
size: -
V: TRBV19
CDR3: CASSISGGLYNEQFF

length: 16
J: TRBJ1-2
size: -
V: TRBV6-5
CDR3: CASSYTVVEWDYGYTF

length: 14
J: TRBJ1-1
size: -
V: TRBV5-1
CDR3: CASSLGGGPSEAFF

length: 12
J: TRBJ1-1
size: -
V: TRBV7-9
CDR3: CASSSRQGEAFF

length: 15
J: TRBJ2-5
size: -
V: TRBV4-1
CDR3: CASSQEYFIQETQYF

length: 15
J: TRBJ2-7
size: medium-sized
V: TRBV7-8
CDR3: CASSLASGGHYEQYF

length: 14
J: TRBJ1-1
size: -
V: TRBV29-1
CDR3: CSVEWRGRDTEAFF